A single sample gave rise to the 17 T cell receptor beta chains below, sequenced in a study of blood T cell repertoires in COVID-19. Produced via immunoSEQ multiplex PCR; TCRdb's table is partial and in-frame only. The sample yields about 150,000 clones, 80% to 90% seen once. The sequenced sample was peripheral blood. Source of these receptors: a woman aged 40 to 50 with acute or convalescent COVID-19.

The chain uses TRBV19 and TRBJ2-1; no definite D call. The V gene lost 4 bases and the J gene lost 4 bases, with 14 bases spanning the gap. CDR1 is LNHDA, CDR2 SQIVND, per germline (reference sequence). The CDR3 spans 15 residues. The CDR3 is CASSTQNGEYNEQFF. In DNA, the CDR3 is TGTGCCAGTAGTACCCAGAATGGAGAGTACAATGAGCAGTTCTTC.

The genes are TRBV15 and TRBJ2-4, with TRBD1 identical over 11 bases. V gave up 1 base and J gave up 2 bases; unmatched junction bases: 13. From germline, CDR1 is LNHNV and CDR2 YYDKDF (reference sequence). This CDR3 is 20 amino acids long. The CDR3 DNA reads TGTGCCACCAGCAGAGGGTGGACAGGGGGCCTGGGTCATACCAAAAACATTCAGTACTTC. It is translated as CATSRGWTGGLGHTKNIQYF.

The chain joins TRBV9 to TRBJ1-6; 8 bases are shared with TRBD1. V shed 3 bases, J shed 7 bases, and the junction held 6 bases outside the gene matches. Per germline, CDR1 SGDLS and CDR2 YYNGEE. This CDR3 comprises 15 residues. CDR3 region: CASSGGQDGNSPLHF. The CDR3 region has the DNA TGTGCCAGCAGCGGGGGACAGGATGGGAATTCACCCCTCCACTTT.

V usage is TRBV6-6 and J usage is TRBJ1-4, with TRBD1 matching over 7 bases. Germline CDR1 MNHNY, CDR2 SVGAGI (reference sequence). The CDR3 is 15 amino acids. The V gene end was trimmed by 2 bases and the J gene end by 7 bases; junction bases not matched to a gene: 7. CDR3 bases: TGTGCCAGCAGTTACGAGACAGGGCGGCCTGAAAAACTGTTTTTT. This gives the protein CASSYETGRPEKLFF.

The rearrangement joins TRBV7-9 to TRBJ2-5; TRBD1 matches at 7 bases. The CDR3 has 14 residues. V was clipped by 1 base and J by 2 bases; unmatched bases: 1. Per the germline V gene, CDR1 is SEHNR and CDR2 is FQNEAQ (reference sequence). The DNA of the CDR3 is TGTGCCAGCAGCTTAGGACAGGGACAAGAGACCCAGTACTTC. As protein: CASSLGQGQETQYF.

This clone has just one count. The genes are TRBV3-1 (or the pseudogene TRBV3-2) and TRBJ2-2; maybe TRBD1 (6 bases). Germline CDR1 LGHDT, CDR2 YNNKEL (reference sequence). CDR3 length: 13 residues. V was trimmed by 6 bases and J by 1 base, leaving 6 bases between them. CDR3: CASRTGNTGELFF. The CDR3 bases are TGTGCCAGCAGGACAGGGAACACCGGGGAGCTGTTTTTT.

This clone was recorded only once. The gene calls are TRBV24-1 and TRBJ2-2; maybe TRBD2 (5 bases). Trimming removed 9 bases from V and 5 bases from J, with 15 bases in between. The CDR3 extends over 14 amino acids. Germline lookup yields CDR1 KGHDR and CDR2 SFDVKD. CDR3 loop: CATSEAGLTGELFF. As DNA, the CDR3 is TGTGCCACCTCAGAGGCTGGACTTACCGGGGAGCTGTTTTTT.

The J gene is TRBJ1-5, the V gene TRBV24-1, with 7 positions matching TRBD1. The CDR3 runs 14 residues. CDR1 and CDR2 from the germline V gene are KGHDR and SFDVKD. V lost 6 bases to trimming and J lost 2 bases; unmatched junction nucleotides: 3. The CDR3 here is CATSTGTGNQPQHF. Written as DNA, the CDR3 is TGTGCCACCAGTACCGGGACAGGCAATCAGCCCCAGCATTTT.

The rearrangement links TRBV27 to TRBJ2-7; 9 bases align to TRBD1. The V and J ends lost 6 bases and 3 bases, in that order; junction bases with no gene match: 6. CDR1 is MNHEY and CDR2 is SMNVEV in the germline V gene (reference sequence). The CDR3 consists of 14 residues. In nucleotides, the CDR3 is TGTGCCAGCAGGAATACAGGGGGCTACTACGAGCAGTACTTC. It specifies CASRNTGGYYEQYF.

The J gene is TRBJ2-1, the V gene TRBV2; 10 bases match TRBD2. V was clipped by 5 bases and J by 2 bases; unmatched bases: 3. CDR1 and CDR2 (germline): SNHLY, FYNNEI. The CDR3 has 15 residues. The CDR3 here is CASSPGLATYNEQFF. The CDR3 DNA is TGTGCCAGCAGTCCGGGACTAGCGACCTACAATGAGCAGTTCTTC.

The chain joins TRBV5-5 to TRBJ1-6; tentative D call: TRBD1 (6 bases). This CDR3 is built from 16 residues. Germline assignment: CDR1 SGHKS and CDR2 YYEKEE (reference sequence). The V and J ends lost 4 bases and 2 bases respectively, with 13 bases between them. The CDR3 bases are TGTGCCAGCAGCATTGACAGGTTCCCCTATAATTCACCCCTCCACTTT. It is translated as CASSIDRFPYNSPLHF.

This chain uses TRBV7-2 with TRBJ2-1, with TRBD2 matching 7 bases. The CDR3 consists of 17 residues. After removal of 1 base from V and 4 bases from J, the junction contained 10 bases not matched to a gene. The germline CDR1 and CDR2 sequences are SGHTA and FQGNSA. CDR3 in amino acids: CASSLVSPASGYNEQFF. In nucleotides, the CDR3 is TGTGCCAGCAGCTTAGTTTCGCCGGCTAGCGGTTACAATGAGCAGTTCTTC. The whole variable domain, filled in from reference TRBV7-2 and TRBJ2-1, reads GAGVSQSPSNKVTEKGKDVELRCDPISGHTALYWYRQSLGQGLEFLIYFQGNSAPDKSGLPSDRFSAERTGGSVSTLTIQRTQQEDSAVYLCASSLVSPASGYNEQFFGPGTRLTVL.

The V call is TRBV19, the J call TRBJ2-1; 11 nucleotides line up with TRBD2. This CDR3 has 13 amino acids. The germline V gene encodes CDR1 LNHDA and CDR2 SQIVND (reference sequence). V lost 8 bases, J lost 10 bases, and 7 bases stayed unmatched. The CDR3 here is CASSTSGIEEQFF. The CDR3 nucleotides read TGTGCCAGTTCGACTAGCGGGATTGAGGAGCAGTTCTTC.

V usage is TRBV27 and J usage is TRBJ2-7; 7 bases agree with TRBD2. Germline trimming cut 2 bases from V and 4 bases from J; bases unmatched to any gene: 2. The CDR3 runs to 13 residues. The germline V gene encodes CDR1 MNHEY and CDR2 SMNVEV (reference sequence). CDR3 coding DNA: TGTGCCAGCAGTTTAAGACTAGCTTACGAGCAGTACTTC. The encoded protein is CASSLRLAYEQYF.

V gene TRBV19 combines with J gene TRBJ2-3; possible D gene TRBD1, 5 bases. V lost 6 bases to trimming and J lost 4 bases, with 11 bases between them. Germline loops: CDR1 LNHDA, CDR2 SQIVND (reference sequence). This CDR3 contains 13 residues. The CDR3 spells CASRLQGSDTQYF. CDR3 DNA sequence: TGTGCCAGTAGGCTGCAGGGCTCAGATACGCAGTATTTT.

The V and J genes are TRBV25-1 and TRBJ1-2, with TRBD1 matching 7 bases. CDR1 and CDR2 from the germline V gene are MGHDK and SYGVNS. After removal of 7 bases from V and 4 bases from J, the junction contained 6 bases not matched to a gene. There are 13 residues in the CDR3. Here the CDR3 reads CASTLTGRYGYTF. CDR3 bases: TGTGCCAGCACGTTGACAGGGCGCTATGGCTACACCTTC.

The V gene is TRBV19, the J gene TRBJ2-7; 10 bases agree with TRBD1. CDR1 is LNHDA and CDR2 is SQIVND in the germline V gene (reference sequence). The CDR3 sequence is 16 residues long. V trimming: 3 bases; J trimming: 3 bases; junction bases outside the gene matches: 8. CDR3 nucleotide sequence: TGTGCCAGTAGTATTGGAGGTGGACAGGGGGTCTACGAGCAGTACTTC. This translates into CASSIGGGQGVYEQYF.